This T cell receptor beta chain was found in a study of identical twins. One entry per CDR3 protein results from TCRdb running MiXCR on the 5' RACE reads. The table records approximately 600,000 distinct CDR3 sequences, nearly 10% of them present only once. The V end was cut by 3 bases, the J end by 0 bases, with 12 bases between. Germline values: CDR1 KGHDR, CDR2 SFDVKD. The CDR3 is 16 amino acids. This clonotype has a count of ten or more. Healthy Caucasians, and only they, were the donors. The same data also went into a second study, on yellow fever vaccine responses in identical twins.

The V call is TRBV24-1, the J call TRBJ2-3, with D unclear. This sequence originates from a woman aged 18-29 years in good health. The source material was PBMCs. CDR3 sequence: CATSDPRTVSTDTQYF. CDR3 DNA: TGTGCCACCAGTGATCCGAGGACGGTTAGCACAGATACGCAGTATTTT.